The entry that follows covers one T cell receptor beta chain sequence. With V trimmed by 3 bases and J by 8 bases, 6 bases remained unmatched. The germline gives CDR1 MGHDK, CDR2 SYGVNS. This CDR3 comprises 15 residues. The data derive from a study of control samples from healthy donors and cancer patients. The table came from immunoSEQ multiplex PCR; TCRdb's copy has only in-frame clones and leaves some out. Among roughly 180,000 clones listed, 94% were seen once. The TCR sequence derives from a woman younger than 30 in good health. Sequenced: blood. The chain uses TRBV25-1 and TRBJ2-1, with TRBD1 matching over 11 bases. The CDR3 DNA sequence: TGTGCCAGCAGTGAGGGACAGGGGGGTGGGCATGAGCAGTTCTTC. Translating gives CASSEGQGGGHEQFF. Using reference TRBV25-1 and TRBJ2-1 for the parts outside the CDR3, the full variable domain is EADIYQTPRYLVIGTGKKITLECSQTMGHDKMYWYQQDPGMELHLIHYSYGVNSTEKGDLSSESTVSRIRTEHFPLTLESARPSHTSQYLCASSEGQGGGHEQFFGPGTRLTVL.